This T cell receptor beta chain was recorded in a study of CD8 T cells in Susac syndrome. The CDR3 has 14 amino acids. Germline CDR1 SGHAT, CDR2 FQNNGV. V was cut by 1 base and J by 6 bases, with 13 bases left in between. Purification of the CD8+ and CD4+ T cells relied on negative isolation, and TEMRA cells underwent FACS enrichment. RNA was extracted with the RNeasy kit, and a quantity of roughly 0.5 to 1 ug was reverse transcribed using random hexamers. TCRdb recomputed calls from the immunoSEQ multiplex PCR reads with MiXCR, one row per CDR3 protein. The sample contains 330,000 or so distinct CDR3 sequences, 75% to 85% of which appear only once.

The origin of this receptor is a human donor with multiple sclerosis. The material sequenced was CD8+ T cells from PBMCs. This chain links TRBV11-2 with TRBJ2-7; no clear D gene. The CDR3 coding sequence is TGTGCCAGCAGCTTAGTGGTGGGCCTAGGCGAGCAGTACTTC. This codes for CASSLVVGLGEQYF.